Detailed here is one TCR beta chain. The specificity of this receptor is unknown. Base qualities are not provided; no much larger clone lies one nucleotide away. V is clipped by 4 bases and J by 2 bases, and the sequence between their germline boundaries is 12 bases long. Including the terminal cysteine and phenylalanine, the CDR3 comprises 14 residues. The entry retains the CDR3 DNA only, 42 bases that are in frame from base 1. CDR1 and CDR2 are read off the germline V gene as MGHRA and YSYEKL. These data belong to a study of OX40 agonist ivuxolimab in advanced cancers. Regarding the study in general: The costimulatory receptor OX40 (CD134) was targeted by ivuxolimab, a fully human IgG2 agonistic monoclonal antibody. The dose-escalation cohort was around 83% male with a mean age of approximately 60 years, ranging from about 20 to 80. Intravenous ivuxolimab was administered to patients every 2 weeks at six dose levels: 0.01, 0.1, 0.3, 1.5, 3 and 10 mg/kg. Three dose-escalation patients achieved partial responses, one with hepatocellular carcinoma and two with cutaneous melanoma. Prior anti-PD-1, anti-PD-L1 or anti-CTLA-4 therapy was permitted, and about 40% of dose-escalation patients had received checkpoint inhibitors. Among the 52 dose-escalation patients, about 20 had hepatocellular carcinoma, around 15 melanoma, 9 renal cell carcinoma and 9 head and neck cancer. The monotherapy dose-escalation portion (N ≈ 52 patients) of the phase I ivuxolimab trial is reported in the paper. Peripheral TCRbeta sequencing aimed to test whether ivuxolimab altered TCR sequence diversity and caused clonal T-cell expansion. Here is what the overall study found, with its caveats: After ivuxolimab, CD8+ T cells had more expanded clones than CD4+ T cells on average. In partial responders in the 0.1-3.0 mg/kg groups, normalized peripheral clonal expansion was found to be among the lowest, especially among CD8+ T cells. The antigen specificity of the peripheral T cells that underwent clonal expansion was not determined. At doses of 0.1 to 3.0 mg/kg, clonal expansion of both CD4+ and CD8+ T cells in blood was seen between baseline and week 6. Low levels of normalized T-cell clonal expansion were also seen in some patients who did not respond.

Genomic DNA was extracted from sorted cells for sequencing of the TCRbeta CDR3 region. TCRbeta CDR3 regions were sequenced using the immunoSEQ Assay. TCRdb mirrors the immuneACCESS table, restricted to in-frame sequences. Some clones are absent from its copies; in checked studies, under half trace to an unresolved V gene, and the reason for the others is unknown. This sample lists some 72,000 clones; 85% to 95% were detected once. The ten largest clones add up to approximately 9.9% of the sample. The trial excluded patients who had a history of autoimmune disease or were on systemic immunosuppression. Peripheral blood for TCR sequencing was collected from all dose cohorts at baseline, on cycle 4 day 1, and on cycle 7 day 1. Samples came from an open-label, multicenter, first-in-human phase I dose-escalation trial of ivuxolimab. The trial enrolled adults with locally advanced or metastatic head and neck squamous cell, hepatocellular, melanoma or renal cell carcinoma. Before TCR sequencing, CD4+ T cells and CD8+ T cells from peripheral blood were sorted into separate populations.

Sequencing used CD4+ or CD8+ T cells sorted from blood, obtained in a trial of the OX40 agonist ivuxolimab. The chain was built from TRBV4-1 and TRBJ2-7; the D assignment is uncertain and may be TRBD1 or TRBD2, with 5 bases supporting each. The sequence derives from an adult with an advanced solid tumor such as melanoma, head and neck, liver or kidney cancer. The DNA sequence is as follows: TGCGCCAGCAGCCGAGGTGTGGGGGCCTACGAGCAGTACTTC. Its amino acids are CASSRGVGAYEQYF.